The 24 T cell receptor beta chains in this list originate from one sample, sequenced in a study of T cell responses to AZD1222 COVID-19 vaccine. The table came from immunoSEQ multiplex PCR; TCRdb's copy has only in-frame clones and leaves some out. The sample holds about 140,000 clones, more than 70% seen once. Sequenced here: peripheral blood, sampled on day 0 of AZD1222 vaccination. The origin of the receptors is an adult in good health.

The V and J genes are TRBV11-2 and TRBJ1-6; possible D gene TRBD1, 5 bases. Trimming cost V 3 bases and J 11 bases, with 8 bases left between them. Germline V gene data show CDR1 as SGHAT and CDR2 as FQNNGV. The CDR3 is made up of 12 amino acids. CDR3 protein: CASSLDTPPLHF. For the CDR3, the DNA is TGTGCCAGCAGCTTGGACACTCCACCCCTCCACTTT.

This clone appeared once. V is TRBV6-5 and J is TRBJ2-7; D is perhaps TRBD1 (6 bases). The CDR3 has 14 residues. Germline-derived CDR1 and CDR2 are MNHEY and SVGAGI. Trimming took 7 bases from V and 5 from J, leaving 18 bases between them. CDR3 amino acids: CASNSEGVVDEQYF. As DNA, the CDR3 is TGTGCCAGCAACTCCGAGGGGGTGGTCGACGAGCAGTACTTC.

V gene TRBV7-2 combines with J gene TRBJ2-5; D gene ambiguous. V was trimmed by 1 base and J by 2 bases, leaving 5 bases between them. The CDR3 runs 13 residues. Germline assignment: CDR1 SGHTA and CDR2 FQGNSA. The CDR3 reads CASSLERQETQYF. CDR3 DNA sequence: TGTGCCAGCAGCTTAGAGAGGCAAGAGACCCAGTACTTC.

The V gene is TRBV12-3 or TRBV12-4, the J gene TRBJ2-7, with TRBD2 as a possible D gene (6 bases). The CDR3 has 13 amino acids. The ends were cut back, 1 base at V and 6 bases at J, with 10 bases in the middle. The CDR3 here is CASSLVEGGEQYF. The CDR3 bases are TGTGCCAGCAGTTTAGTGGAGGGCGGCGAGCAGTACTTC.

The V call is TRBV2, the J call TRBJ1-6; D remains ambiguous. V lost 6 bases and J lost 3, with 12 bases in between. Germline V gene lookup returns CDR1 SNHLY and CDR2 FYNNEI. The length of the CDR3 is 15 residues. The CDR3 coding sequence is TGTGCCAGCAGGAGGGAGATGAACTATAATTCACCCCTCCACTTT. This sequence encodes CASRREMNYNSPLHF.

The gene calls are TRBV9 and TRBJ2-7, with a tentative D call TRBD1 (5 bases). This CDR3 region has 15 residues. V lost 0 bases and J 3 bases, leaving 13 bases between the germline ends. Germline-derived CDR1 and CDR2 are SGDLS and YYNGEE. The CDR3 loop is CASSVGPTENYEQYF. Written as DNA, the CDR3 is TGTGCCAGCAGCGTAGGCCCGACAGAGAACTACGAGCAGTACTTC.

This clone occurred once. The DNA of the CDR3 is TGTGCCAGCAGCCTTAAGGACTCCGATACGCAGTATTTT. Its protein product is CASSLKDSDTQYF. J is TRBJ2-3 and V is TRBV11-3, with a weak D call TRBD2 (5 bases). Germline V lookup: CDR1 SGHNT, CDR2 YENEEA. The V end lost 5 bases, the J end lost 6 bases, and 12 bases lay between the germline ends. This CDR3 has 13 amino acids.

This chain links TRBV5-6 with TRBJ2-7; no reliable D call. Trimming pared 2 bases from V and 7 bases from J, leaving 10 bases between. The germline gives CDR1 SGHDT, CDR2 YYEEEE. The CDR3 is 12 amino acids. The DNA for the CDR3 is TGTGCCAGCAGCTTCGATTTCCGGGAGCAGTACTTC. Residues: CASSFDFREQYF.

The gene calls are TRBV12-3 or TRBV12-4 and TRBJ1-1; D remains unclear. Trimming took off 6 bases at V and 5 bases at J, with 10 bases between the two ends. This CDR3 spans 12 amino acids. CDR3 in amino acids: CASRKGNTEAFF. The CDR3 nucleotides read TGTGCCAGCAGAAAAGGGAATACTGAAGCTTTCTTT.

The CDR3: CASSPLGQGGEKLFF. In DNA form, the CDR3 reads TGTGCCAGCTCACCCCTCGGACAGGGAGGTGAAAAACTGTTTTTT. The rearrangement joins TRBV18 to TRBJ1-4, with 8 positions matching TRBD1. Germline V CDR1 and CDR2: KGHSH, LQKENI. The V gene end was trimmed by 3 bases and the J gene end by 7 bases; junction bases not matched to a gene: 7. The CDR3 sequence is 15 residues long.

The chain links TRBV7-3 to TRBJ1-2; TRBD1 matches at 7 bases. Unmatched junction bases numbered 12, after V lost 5 bases and J lost 6 bases. The CDR3 totals 15 residues. The V gene's germline CDR1 is SGHTA and CDR2 FQGTGA. CDR3 coding DNA: TGTGCCAGCAGCCGCACAGGGGCTATGGGAGATGGCTACACCTTC. Amino acid sequence: CASSRTGAMGDGYTF. Full variable domain (rest looked up from reference TRBV7-3 and TRBJ1-2): GAGVSQTPSNKVTEKGKYVELRCDPISGHTALYWYRQSLGQGPEFLIYFQGTGAADDSGLPNDRFFAVRPEGSVSTLKIQRTERGDSAVYLCASSRTGAMGDGYTFGSGTRLTVV.

This sequence joins TRBV11-2 and TRBJ2-3; D is unresolved. This CDR3 is 12 amino acids long. Germline CDR1 reads SGHAT; CDR2 reads FQNNGV. Trimming pared 1 base from V and 5 bases from J, leaving 4 bases between. CDR3 in amino acids: CASSLGGDTQYF. CDR3 nucleotide sequence: TGTGCCAGCAGCTTAGGGGGAGATACGCAGTATTTT.

The rearrangement joins TRBV5-6 to TRBJ2-7, with 7 bases that match TRBD1. This CDR3 has 15 amino acids. Germline values: CDR1 SGHDT, CDR2 YYEEEE. Germline trimming cut 0 bases from V and 0 bases from J; bases unmatched to any gene: 3. The CDR3 sequence: CASSLDRGGSYEQYF. The CDR3 nucleotides read TGTGCCAGCAGCTTGGACAGGGGTGGCTCCTACGAGCAGTACTTC. Supplemented by reference TRBV5-6 and TRBJ2-7, the full variable domain reads DAGVTQSPTHLIKTRGQQVTLRCSPKSGHDTVSWYQQALGQGPQFIFQYYEEEERQRGNFPDRFSGHQFPNYSSELNVNALLLGDSALYLCASSLDRGGSYEQYFGPGTRLTVT.

This clone was detected only a few times. V is TRBV7-9 and J is TRBJ1-2; D is unresolved. V gave up 2 bases and J gave up 3 bases, with 7 bases separating them. There are 13 residues in the CDR3. Germline V lookup: CDR1 SEHNR, CDR2 FQNEAQ (reference sequence). The CDR3 nucleotides are TGTGCCAGCAGCTTACGGCAGGACTATGGCTACACCTTC. Its translation: CASSLRQDYGYTF.

This chain connects TRBV14 to TRBJ2-7; D call uncertain. V lost 4 bases to trimming and J lost 4 bases, with 8 bases between them. The CDR3 contains 12 residues. Looked up from germline, CDR1 is SGHDN and CDR2 is FVKESK. The CDR3 sequence: CASSPLGYEQYF. CDR3 coding DNA: TGTGCCAGCAGCCCCCTTGGGTACGAGCAGTACTTC.

J is TRBJ1-1 and V is TRBV18; TRBD1 is a possible D gene (6 bases). Germline V gene lookup returns CDR1 KGHSH and CDR2 LQKENI. This CDR3 comprises 13 residues. The V gene lost 2 bases and the J gene lost 7 bases, with 11 bases spanning the gap. The CDR3 nucleotides are TGTGCCAGCTCACCAGGGGGCGCGGGTGAAGCTTTCTTT. This gives the protein CASSPGGAGEAFF.

This chain joins TRBV19 and TRBJ1-5; no clear D gene. This CDR3 has 15 amino acids. Deletions cut 1 base from V and 0 bases from J, with 7 bases between. In germline, CDR1 is LNHDA, CDR2 SQIVND (reference sequence). DNA for the CDR3: TGTGCCAGTAGTATAGTTAGGGCTAGCAATCAGCCCCAGCATTTT. Protein sequence: CASSIVRASNQPQHF. Full variable domain (missing parts from reference TRBV19 and TRBJ1-5): DGGITQSPKYLFRKEGQNVTLSCEQNLNHDAMYWYRQDPGQGLRLIYYSQIVNDFQKGDIAEGYSVSREKKESFPLTVTSAQKNPTAFYLCASSIVRASNQPQHFGDGTRLSIL.

This sequence joins TRBV7-2 and TRBJ2-4, with 9 bases lining up with TRBD1. The V segment lost 1 base and the J segment 9 bases; nucleotides outside the gene matches: 16. The CDR3 has 18 residues. The germline V gene encodes CDR1 SGHTA and CDR2 FQGNSA. CDR3 protein: CASSLVGVQNGQGSIQYF. The CDR3 DNA sequence: TGTGCCAGCAGCTTAGTCGGGGTCCAAAATGGACAGGGGAGCATTCAGTACTTC.

V and J are TRBV6-5 and TRBJ1-1; no reliable D call. Trimming removed 2 bases at V and 3 bases at J, with 7 bases between. Germline loops: CDR1 MNHEY, CDR2 SVGAGI. The CDR3 is 13 residues long. The CDR3 protein is CASSYRTYTEAFF. The CDR3 DNA is TGTGCCAGCAGTTACAGGACTTACACTGAAGCTTTCTTT.

This chain uses TRBV7-9 with TRBJ1-5; D is undetermined. In germline, CDR1 is SEHNR, CDR2 FQNEAQ (reference sequence). The CDR3 sequence is 10 residues long. V lost 9 bases to trimming and J lost 9 bases, with 9 bases between them. Written as DNA, the CDR3 is TGTGCCAGACGCAGTAGGCCCCAGCATTTT. Translating gives CARRSRPQHF.

This chain connects TRBV9 to TRBJ2-1; 8 bases line up with TRBD2. The V segment lost 1 base and the J segment 7 bases; nucleotides outside the gene matches: 7. The CDR3 is 15 amino acids. Per germline, CDR1 SGDLS and CDR2 YYNGEE. The CDR3 DNA is TGTGCCAGCAGCGTATCCGGGAGGGCCGGTAATGAGCAGTTCTTC. Encoded protein: CASSVSGRAGNEQFF.

The V call is TRBV7-2, the J call TRBJ1-5; 8 nucleotides agree with TRBD1. The V gene's germline CDR1 is SGHTA and CDR2 FQGNSA. The CDR3 sequence is 15 residues long. V was pared by 2 bases and J by 6 bases, with 6 bases of the junction left unmatched. The DNA for the CDR3 is TGTGCCAGCAGCTTATCAGGGGGCGCGGGTCAGCCCCAGCATTTT. This sequence encodes CASSLSGGAGQPQHF.

This clone was recorded once. The J gene is TRBJ2-1, the V gene TRBV29-1; D is ambiguous. The V end was cut by 0 bases, the J end by 2 bases, with 11 bases between. Germline V gives CDR1 SQVTM, CDR2 ANQGSEA. This CDR3 contains 15 residues. The CDR3 bases are TGCAGCGTTGAAGATCTTTCCAACGCCTACAATGAGCAGTTCTTC. Its protein is CSVEDLSNAYNEQFF.

The J gene is TRBJ2-3, the V gene TRBV29-1, with D unclear. V was clipped by 4 bases and J by 3 bases, with 11 bases between them. CDR3 length: 13 amino acids. Germline V lookup: CDR1 SQVTM, CDR2 ANQGSEA. The CDR3: CSVGDGPTDTQYF. The CDR3 DNA reads as TGCAGCGTTGGGGATGGCCCTACAGATACGCAGTATTTT.